This is a list of T cell receptor beta chains from one sample in a study of monozygotic twins with inflammatory bowel disease. TCRdb reprocessed the 5' RACE reads and reports one entry per CDR3 protein, with no DNA. In all, the sample yields over 130,000 distinct CDR3 sequences. Sequencing was carried out using blood. These receptors came from a human donor with ulcerative colitis or Crohn's disease, or a healthy co-twin of an affected twin (not recorded which). The CDR3 runs from the conserved cysteine through the conserved F or W.

J gene | V gene | CDR3 protein
TRBJ2-7 | TRBV7-7 | CASSPSDSDYEQYF
TRBJ2-7 | TRBV12-3/TRBV12-4 | CASTGGSEAYEQYF
TRBJ2-1 | TRBV7-3 | CASSPGTSNNEQFF
TRBJ2-5 | TRBV11-2 | CASSLGLAGGRETQYF
TRBJ2-3 | TRBV12-3/TRBV12-4 | CASSFGQVTDTQYF
TRBJ2-5 | TRBV7-2 | CASSLVPDSKETQYF
TRBJ1-2 | TRBV28 | CASSLRDLYGGYTF
TRBJ1-1 | TRBV2 | CADTAANGGGTEAFF
TRBJ1-2 | TRBV25-1 | CASRQTENYGYTF
TRBJ2-5 | TRBV7-2 | CASSAGATQETQYF
TRBJ1-1 | TRBV12-3/TRBV12-4 | CASSLGQGGTEAFF
TRBJ2-7 | TRBV20-1 | CSARPLVYEQYF
TRBJ2-3 | TRBV14 | CASSQWRPVTDTQYF
TRBJ2-7 | TRBV5-1 | CASSLELGRYEQYF
TRBJ1-1 | TRBV11-2 | CASSPPGQRWTEAFF
TRBJ2-3 | TRBV7-2 | CASSLALAGRTDTQYF
TRBJ2-3 | TRBV29-1 | CSAEGTISTDTQYF
TRBJ2-5 | TRBV24-1 | CATKLAGDLETQYF
TRBJ1-2 | TRBV12-3/TRBV12-4 | CASSSQGAGKNGYTF
TRBJ2-1 | TRBV7-2 | CASSPDRGPNEQFF
TRBJ2-7 | TRBV11-2 | CASSSLAGEPFAYEQYF
TRBJ1-6 | TRBV12-3/TRBV12-4 | CASSFLTENSPLHF
TRBJ2-2 | TRBV2 | CASSEDRNTGELFF
TRBJ1-1 | TRBV6-5 | CASSYDAAREAFF
TRBJ2-1 | TRBV20-1 | CSARDRIGMNEQFF
TRBJ2-7 | TRBV10-2 | CASSDPGPTYEQYF
TRBJ1-1 | TRBV20-1 | CSARPNFPNTEAFF
TRBJ2-2 | TRBV6-2/TRBV6-3 | CASSRDSNTGELFF
TRBJ2-6 | TRBV15 | CATSRDPTGSGANVLTF
TRBJ1-3 | TRBV19 | CASSSSSRPGNTIYF
TRBJ2-5 | TRBV5-1 | CASSLASHQETQYF
TRBJ1-1 | TRBV10-3 | CAIRRLGGGKKAFF
TRBJ1-5 | TRBV5-4 | CASSVGGTVNQPQHF
TRBJ2-3 | TRBV29-1 | CSGSVGGTDTQYF
TRBJ2-5 | TRBV5-1 | CASSFSGRGLETQYF
TRBJ1-6 | TRBV27 | CASRPAGVRNNSPLHF
TRBJ2-1 | TRBV5-1 | CASSLAPWTSENNEQFF
TRBJ2-3 | TRBV11-2 | CASGVGDTQYF
TRBJ1-6 | TRBV7-2 | CASSLVEDSPLHF
TRBJ2-7 | TRBV27 | CASSPPPGLAGGHEQYF
TRBJ2-7 | TRBV20-1 | CSARKGFYEQYF
TRBJ2-1 | TRBV11-2 | CASSPTAGGYNEQFF
TRBJ2-6 | TRBV11-2 | CASSPISGRTLSGANVLTF
TRBJ2-3 | TRBV6-5 | CASSYSVLAGGGGEDTQYF
TRBJ2-2 | TRBV7-2 | CASSPQKGVPGELFF
TRBJ2-1 | TRBV21-1 | CASSKVEGSSYNEQFF
TRBJ2-7 | TRBV20-1 | CSARGHLEGQQYF
TRBJ2-5 | TRBV5-6 | CASSLGSGEETQYF